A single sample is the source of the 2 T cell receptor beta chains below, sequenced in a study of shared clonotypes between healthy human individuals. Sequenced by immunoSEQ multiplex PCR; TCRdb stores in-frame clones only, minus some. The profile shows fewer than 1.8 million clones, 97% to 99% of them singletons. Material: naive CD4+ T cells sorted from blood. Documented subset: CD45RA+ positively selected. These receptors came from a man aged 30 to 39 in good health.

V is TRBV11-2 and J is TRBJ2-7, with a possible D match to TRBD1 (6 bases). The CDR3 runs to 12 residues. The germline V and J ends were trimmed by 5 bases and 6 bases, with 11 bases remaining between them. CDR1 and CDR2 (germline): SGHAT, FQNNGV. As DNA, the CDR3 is TGTGCCAGCAGCCAAGGGACATCCGAGCAGTACTTC. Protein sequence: CASSQGTSEQYF.

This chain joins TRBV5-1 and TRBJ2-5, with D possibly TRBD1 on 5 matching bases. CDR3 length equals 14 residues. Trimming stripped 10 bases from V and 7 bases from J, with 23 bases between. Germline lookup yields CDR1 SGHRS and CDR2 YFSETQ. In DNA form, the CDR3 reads TGCGCCTCCCGCCCAGACAGACTGGTGGGGACCCAGTACTTC. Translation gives CASRPDRLVGTQYF.